Here is one T cell receptor (beta chain) with its context. The data were taken from a study of blood T cells in healthy people across ages. The second PCR ran roughly 7 to 12 cycles with a sample-barcoded 5' primer and J-beta primers. MiXCR, applied by TCRdb to the 5' RACE reads, yields one record per CDR3 protein. The data contain roughly 500,000 distinct CDR3 sequences, about 26% of them seen just once; the ten biggest clones take up 15% to 20%. At least 6 million PBMCs were isolated per sample. CDR1 and CDR2 from the germline V gene are SGHTA and FQGNSA. The CDR3 is 15 residues long. V gave up 5 bases and J gave up 2 bases, with 14 bases separating them.

This chain joins TRBV7-2 and TRBJ2-3, with D possibly being TRBD2 (6 bases). The receptor was isolated from a woman aged 70-85 years in good health. Sequencing was performed on blood. The CDR3 DNA is TGTGCCAGCAGCCCCGTCGGGGGTACCACAGATACGCAGTATTTT. It codes for CASSPVGGTTDTQYF.